One and the same sample provided the 21 T cell receptor beta chains below, sequenced in a study of shared clonotypes between healthy human individuals. Only in-frame clones appear in the TCRdb table, and some are missing; sequencing was by immunoSEQ multiplex PCR. Among about 770,000 clones, roughly 72% were seen once, and the ten largest hold about 1.8%. Sequenced input: memory CD4+ T cells sorted from blood. Subset defined: CD45RA-negative fraction. These receptors all stem from a woman aged 25 to 39 in good health.

The chain links TRBV2 to TRBJ2-2; D perhaps matches TRBD2 (5 bases). The germline gives CDR1 SNHLY, CDR2 FYNNEI. V dropped 7 bases and J dropped 2 bases, with 11 bases sitting between them. The CDR3 is 14 amino acids. The chain's CDR3 is CASTLTTNTGELFF. CDR3 DNA sequence: TGTGCCAGCACCCTGACTACAAACACCGGGGAGCTGTTTTTT.

V and J are TRBV7-7 and TRBJ2-2, with D perhaps matching TRBD1 (5 bases). The CDR3 covers 13 residues. Germline values: CDR1 SSHAT, CDR2 FNYEAQ (reference sequence). V lost 4 bases and J 7 bases, leaving 10 bases between the germline ends. CDR3 sequence: CASSSQVDGELFF. The CDR3 DNA sequence: TGTGCCAGCAGCTCACAGGTTGACGGGGAGCTGTTTTTT.

J is TRBJ2-2 and V is TRBV27; D gene uncertain. V was clipped by 3 bases and J by 1 base, with 9 bases between them. CDR3 length: 15 amino acids. Germline V gives CDR1 MNHEY, CDR2 SMNVEV (reference sequence). The CDR3 bases are TGTGCCAGCAGTTTGAACGGATTGAACACCGGGGAGCTGTTTTTT. The encoded protein is CASSLNGLNTGELFF.

This clone appeared once. V is TRBV5-1 and J is TRBJ2-5; D remains ambiguous. In germline, CDR1 is SGHRS, CDR2 YFSETQ. Between the trimmed V and J ends, which lost 0 bases and 2 bases, there was a span of 8 bases. CDR3 length equals 14 residues. The CDR3 DNA is TGCGCCAGCAGCTTGGGGGCCGGGCAAGAGACCCAGTACTTC. Amino acids: CASSLGAGQETQYF.

This chain's CDR3 is CASSFLRTSDSTDTQYF. CDR3 sequence (DNA): TGTGCCAGCAGCTTCCTAAGGACTAGCGATAGCACAGATACGCAGTATTTT. The V gene is TRBV11-2, the J gene TRBJ2-3, with 9 bases matching TRBD2. V shed 3 bases and J 0 bases; nucleotides not matched to a gene: 7. This CDR3 spans 17 amino acids. The germline V gene encodes CDR1 SGHAT and CDR2 FQNNGV. The full variable domain, rest sourced from reference TRBV11-2 and TRBJ2-3, is EAGVAQSPRYKIIEKRQSVAFWCNPISGHATLYWYQQILGQGPKLLIQFQNNGVVDDSQLPKDRFSAERLKGVDSTLKIQPAKLEDSAVYLCASSFLRTSDSTDTQYFGPGTRLTVL.

The J gene is TRBJ1-1, the V gene TRBV28, with TRBD1 matching 7 bases. The V segment lost 5 bases and the J segment 11 bases; nucleotides outside the gene matches: 8. The CDR3 length is 12 residues. Germline V gene lookup returns CDR1 MDHEN and CDR2 SYDVKM. The CDR3, as DNA: TGTGCCAGCAGTCCCCCGGTGACAGGGGCTTTCTTT. It encodes CASSPPVTGAFF.

This chain joins TRBV11-2 and TRBJ2-1; 7 positions match TRBD2. Germline V gives CDR1 SGHAT, CDR2 FQNNGV. Trimming removed 5 bases from V and 5 bases from J; junction bases left unmatched: 9. The CDR3 spans 15 residues. The CDR3 sequence: CASSPTPGGNNEQFF. For the CDR3, the DNA is TGTGCCAGCAGCCCGACTCCGGGAGGCAACAATGAGCAGTTCTTC.

This chain joins TRBV2 and TRBJ2-2; 11 positions match TRBD2. V lost 3 bases to trimming and J lost 1 base; unmatched junction nucleotides: 1. This CDR3 is built from 16 residues. CDR1 is SNHLY and CDR2 is FYNNEI in the germline V gene. CDR3 nucleotide sequence: TGTGCCAGCAGTGATACTAGCGGGAGGAACACCGGGGAGCTGTTTTTT. Translating gives CASSDTSGRNTGELFF.

The chain uses TRBV28 and TRBJ1-2; the D gene is possibly TRBD1 (6 bases). V lost 11 bases and J 5 bases, leaving 24 bases between the germline ends. Germline-derived CDR1 and CDR2 are MDHEN and SYDVKM. The CDR3 loop spans 15 amino acids. CDR3 DNA: TGTGCCGCAGAAGGGGGTAGGTGGAATTCATATGGCTACACCTTC. Amino acids: CAAEGGRWNSYGYTF.

The chain couples TRBV6-5 to TRBJ2-2; D is undetermined. The CDR3 has 13 residues. V was shortened by 7 bases and J by 7 bases, with 13 bases between the two germline ends. Per germline, CDR1 MNHEY and CDR2 SVGAGI. The CDR3 loop is CASTPNPGGELFF. The CDR3, as DNA: TGTGCCAGCACTCCAAACCCTGGCGGGGAGCTGTTTTTT.

The chain carries TRBV7-8 and TRBJ1-5, with D perhaps matching TRBD1 (6 bases). V was pared by 6 bases and J by 5 bases, with 17 bases between. CDR3 length: 15 residues. Germline V gene lookup returns CDR1 SGHVS and CDR2 FQNEAQ. Here the CDR3 DNA reads TGTGCCAGCAGTTTCTCAGGGGCCGGCGATCAGCCCCAGCATTTT. Its protein product is CASSFSGAGDQPQHF. Looking up the rest from reference TRBV7-8 and TRBJ1-5 gives the full variable domain: GAGVSQSPRYKVAKRGQDVALRCDPISGHVSLFWYQQALGQGPEFLTYFQNEAQLDKSGLPSDRFFAERPEGSVSTLKIQRTQQEDSAVYLCASSFSGAGDQPQHFGDGTRLSIL.

V is TRBV28 and J is TRBJ2-5; D is possibly TRBD1 (6 bases). This CDR3 has 16 residues. Germline V gives CDR1 MDHEN, CDR2 SYDVKM. Trimming stripped 2 bases from V and 1 base from J, with 14 bases between. For the CDR3, the DNA is TGTGCCAGCAGTTTACTGGACCCAGGGGCCCAAGAGACCCAGTACTTC. Amino acid sequence: CASSLLDPGAQETQYF.

The chain uses TRBV2 and TRBJ2-3; 11 positions agree with TRBD2. After removal of 1 base from V and 4 bases from J, the junction contained 4 bases not matched to a gene. Looked up from germline, CDR1 is SNHLY and CDR2 is FYNNEI. This CDR3 comprises 16 residues. CDR3 protein: CASSEGLAGFSDTQYF. CDR3 DNA sequence: TGTGCCAGCAGTGAAGGACTAGCGGGATTTTCAGATACGCAGTATTTT.

In its sample, this clone was seen a few times. The chain carries TRBV19 and TRBJ1-3, with D possibly matching TRBD1 (5 bases). This CDR3 contains 14 residues. CDR1 and CDR2 from the germline V gene are LNHDA and SQIVND (reference sequence). The V gene lost 3 bases and the J gene lost 2 bases, with 8 bases spanning the gap. DNA for the CDR3: TGTGCCAGTAGTATCGGGGGAACTGGAAACACCATATATTTT. Protein: CASSIGGTGNTIYF.

V usage is TRBV18 and J usage is TRBJ2-1, with 9 bases aligning to TRBD2. The CDR3 runs to 18 residues. V trimming: 3 bases; J trimming: 4 bases; junction bases outside the gene matches: 13. The V gene's germline CDR1 is KGHSH and CDR2 LQKENI. The CDR3, as DNA: TGTGCCAGCTCACCCAGACCCCCCGTGGCGGGAGGGTACAATGAGCAGTTCTTC. It specifies CASSPRPPVAGGYNEQFF.

The chain is built from TRBV7-5 and TRBJ2-7; the table's D call, TRBD2, has no DNA check behind it. TRBV7-5 has pseudogene status. CDR3 length: 15 amino acids. The DNA of the CDR3 is TGTGTCAGAAGCCCGAAGACTAGCGGAGGCTACGAGCAGTACTTC. Residues: CVRSPKTSGGYEQYF.

This rearrangement joins TRBV28 to TRBJ2-1; D is undetermined. The CDR3 covers 15 residues. Germline V CDR1 and CDR2: MDHEN, SYDVKM. V was cut by 5 bases and J by 1 base, with 12 bases left in between. In DNA, the CDR3 is TGTGCCAGCAGTCGAACAAGTATTTCCTACAATGAGCAGTTCTTC. Translated: CASSRTSISYNEQFF. The full variable domain, with the rest looked up from reference TRBV28 and TRBJ2-1, is DVKVTQSSRYLVKRTGEKVFLECVQDMDHENMFWYRQDPGLGLRLIYFSYDVKMKEKGDIPEGYSVSREKKERFSLILESASTNQTSMYLCASSRTSISYNEQFFGPGTRLTVL.

Turning to this clone: Relative to the germline gene, one junction end is altered; a read error may explain this. The chain links TRBV7-8 to TRBJ2-3; D unresolved. CDR3 size: 12 residues. In germline, CDR1 is SGHVS, CDR2 FQNEAQ. The CDR3 region has the DNA TGTGCCCTGGGCACCCACACACATACGCAGTATTTT. Amino acids: CALGTHTHTQYF.

This sequence joins TRBV7-8 and TRBJ1-1; D gene uncertain. This CDR3 is 15 amino acids long. Germline V CDR1 and CDR2: SGHVS, FQNEAQ. The V and J ends lost 1 base and 4 bases respectively, with 13 bases between them. CDR3 coding DNA: TGTGCCAGCAGCTTAGTCCAGTTGGGTGTCACTGAAGCTTTCTTT. It is translated as CASSLVQLGVTEAFF.

The chain couples TRBV30 to TRBJ2-3; 11 nucleotides agree with TRBD2. The CDR3 is 15 amino acids. After removal of 4 bases from V and 10 bases from J, the junction contained 13 bases not matched to a gene. From germline, CDR1 is GTSNPN and CDR2 SVGIG (reference sequence). The CDR3 reads CAWNPIAGGPLAQYF. CDR3 sequence (DNA): TGTGCCTGGAACCCGATAGCGGGAGGGCCTTTGGCGCAGTATTTT.

The chain has TRBV7-8 and TRBJ2-7, with 9 bases aligning to TRBD2. Germline CDR1 SGHVS, CDR2 FQNEAQ. The J segment lost 5 bases and the V segment lost 0 bases, leaving 5 bases of the junction unmatched. This CDR3 comprises 15 residues. The CDR3: CASSLAGTSFNEQYF. Written as DNA, the CDR3 is TGTGCCAGCAGCTTAGCCGGGACTAGCTTCAACGAGCAGTACTTC.